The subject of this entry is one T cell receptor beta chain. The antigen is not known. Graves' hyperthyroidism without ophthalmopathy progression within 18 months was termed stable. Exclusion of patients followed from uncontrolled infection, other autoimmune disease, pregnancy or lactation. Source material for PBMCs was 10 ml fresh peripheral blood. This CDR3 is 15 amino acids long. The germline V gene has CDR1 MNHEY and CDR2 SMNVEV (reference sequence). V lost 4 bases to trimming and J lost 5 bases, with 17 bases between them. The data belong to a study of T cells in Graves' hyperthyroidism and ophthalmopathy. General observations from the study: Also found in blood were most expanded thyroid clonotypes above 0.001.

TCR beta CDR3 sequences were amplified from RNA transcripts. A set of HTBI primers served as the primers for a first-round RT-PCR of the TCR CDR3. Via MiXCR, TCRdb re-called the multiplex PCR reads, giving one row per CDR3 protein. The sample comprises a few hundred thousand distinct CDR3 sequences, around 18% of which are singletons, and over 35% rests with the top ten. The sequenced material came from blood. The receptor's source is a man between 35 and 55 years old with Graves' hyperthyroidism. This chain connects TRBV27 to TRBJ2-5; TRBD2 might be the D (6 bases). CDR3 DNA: TGTGCCAGCAGTTCCCATACTAGAAGCGGGGAGACCCAGTACTTC. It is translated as CASSSHTRSGETQYF.